Listed below are T cell receptor beta chains from one sample, sequenced in a study of OX40 agonist ivuxolimab in advanced cancers. Clones were read by immunoSEQ multiplex PCR, and TCRdb kept only the in-frame ones, dropping some. The sample includes approximately 82,000 clones, roughly 84% of them seen just once. Source: CD4+ or CD8+ T cells sorted from blood, taken in a trial of the OX40 agonist ivuxolimab. The receptors stem from an adult with an advanced solid tumor such as melanoma, head and neck, liver or kidney cancer. Each CDR3 is given with its conserved first and last residue. D genes are given only for firm matches. Size is stated for part of the rows, as once, few or many counts, or as a class when the clone is expanded.

j_call d_call cdr3_length v_call clone_size cdr3_nt cdr3_aa
TRBJ2-1 NA 14 TRBV7-6 NA TGTGCCAGCAGCGCAGAATGGGGCTACAATGAGCAGTTCTTC CASSAEWGYNEQFF
TRBJ1-4 NA 15 TRBV7-2 NA TGTGCCAGCAGCAAAGGTGCGGGGGCGCATGAAAAACTGTTTTTT CASSKGAGAHEKLFF
TRBJ2-1 NA 13 TRBV9 NA TGTGCCAGCAGCTCTGCGGGGGCCGGTGAGCAGTTCTTC CASSSAGAGEQFF
TRBJ2-6 TRBD1 18 TRBV5-4 NA TGTGCCAGCAGCTTGGAGTGGACAGGGGGCCATGGGGCCAACGTCCTGACTTTC CASSLEWTGGHGANVLTF
TRBJ2-5 NA 11 TRBV20-1 NA TGCAGTACGGACACTGAGGAGACCCAGTACTTC CSTDTEETQYF
TRBJ1-1 NA 14 TRBV9 NA TGTGCCAGCAGCGTAGCTTCAATGAACACTGAAGCTTTCTTT CASSVASMNTEAFF
TRBJ2-2 TRBD1 17 TRBV27 NA TGTGCCAGCAGTTTTGAGGGACAGGGGTTTAACACCGGGGAGCTGTTTTTT CASSFEGQGFNTGELFF
TRBJ2-5 TRBD1 13 TRBV7-9 few TGTGCCAGCAGATCATCAGGGGGAGAGACCCAGTACTTC CASRSSGGETQYF
TRBJ2-7 TRBD1 14 TRBV19 few TGTGCCAGTACCCCGGACAGGGGTGGTGGCGAGCAGTACTTC CASTPDRGGGEQYF
TRBJ2-7 NA 14 TRBV6-6 once TGTGCCAGCAGTTACTTCGTAAGCTCCTACGAGCAGTACTTC CASSYFVSSYEQYF
TRBJ2-1 TRBD2 15 TRBV2 NA TGTGCCAGCAGTGAGAGGCTAGCGGGGCTCAATGAGCAGTTCTTC CASSERLAGLNEQFF
TRBJ2-1 NA 15 TRBV5-4 once TGTGCCAGCAGCCCGGGGATGGGCGGGGACAATGAGCAGTTCTTC CASSPGMGGDNEQFF
TRBJ2-5 TRBD2 14 TRBV10-3 NA TGTGCCATCAGTGAAGCGGGAGAAGGTGAGACCCAGTACTTC CAISEAGEGETQYF
TRBJ1-1 TRBD1 14 TRBV6-5 NA TGTGCCAGCAGCCACCGGGACAGGGGAGAAAGAGCTTTCTTT CASSHRDRGERAFF
TRBJ2-7 NA 16 TRBV27 NA TGTGCCAGCAGTCCCACAGTTATGCCTCCGGTTCGCGAGCAGTACTTC CASSPTVMPPVREQYF
TRBJ2-1 NA 15 TRBV11-1 NA TGTGCCAGCAGCGCAATCGGAGAAAGGGCAGATGAGCAGTTCTTC CASSAIGERADEQFF
TRBJ2-7 TRBD2 16 TRBV4-2 NA TGTGCCAGCAGCCAAGATACGGCTAGCGGGGTGTACGAGCAGTACTTC CASSQDTASGVYEQYF
TRBJ1-1 TRBD1 15 TRBV11-2 once TGTGCCAGCTATGTATCGGGGGACAGAGACACTGAAGCTTTCTTT CASYVSGDRDTEAFF
TRBJ2-7 TRBD1 14 TRBV2 NA TGTGCCAGCAGGCCCGGGACAGGGCTCTACGAGCAGTACTTC CASRPGTGLYEQYF
TRBJ1-5 TRBD1 13 TRBV9 NA TGTGCCAGCAGCCGGGACAGTAATCAGCCCCAGCATTTT CASSRDSNQPQHF
TRBJ1-2 NA 18 TRBV18 NA TGTGCCAGCTCAGTTGTCGGAACAGCGGTATCAAGGAACTATGGCTACACCTTC CASSVVGTAVSRNYGYTF
TRBJ2-6 TRBD1 17 TRBV7-3 NA TGTGCCAGCAGATCCGGACAGGCTGCCGCTGGGGCCAACGTCCTGACTTTC CASRSGQAAAGANVLTF
TRBJ2-2 TRBD1 14 TRBV5-1 NA TGCGCCAGCAGCTTGCAGGGGGCTTCCGGGGAGCTGTTTTTT CASSLQGASGELFF
TRBJ1-6 NA 16 TRBV7-9 NA TGTGCCAGCAGCCGTATAGCTGGGGGGGGTAATTCACCCCTCCACTTT CASSRIAGGGNSPLHF
TRBJ2-5 TRBD2 13 TRBV2 NA TGTGCCAGCAGGGGAGGGCCCCAAGAGACCCAGTACTTC CASRGGPQETQYF
TRBJ1-4 NA 14 TRBV5-1 NA TGCGCCAGCAGCTTGGGTCAGTCTAATGAAAAACTGTTTTTT CASSLGQSNEKLFF
TRBJ2-3 TRBD2 17 TRBV19 NA TGTGCCAGTAGTACCCTAGCGGGCCTGACTCCTACAGATACGCAGTATTTT CASSTLAGLTPTDTQYF
TRBJ2-7 TRBD2 15 TRBV7-8 NA TGTGCCAGCAGCTTATCTAGCGGGAGGCCCTACGAGCAGTACTTC CASSLSSGRPYEQYF
TRBJ2-2 NA 15 TRBV19 NA TGTGCCACCAACCGAGGGGGGGGTATCACCGGGGAGCTGTTTTTT CATNRGGGITGELFF
TRBJ1-2 NA 12 TRBV14 NA TGTGCCAGCAGCCAAGCCCGCTATGGCTACACCTTC CASSQARYGYTF
TRBJ1-4 NA 13 TRBV30 NA TGTGCCTGGAGTACAGGGTTTCAGGAAAAACTGTTTTTT CAWSTGFQEKLFF
TRBJ1-1 TRBD1 15 TRBV6-5 NA TGTGCCAGCAGTTACTTAGGGACAGGGCGAACTGAAGCTTTCTTT CASSYLGTGRTEAFF
TRBJ1-2 NA 14 TRBV18 NA TGTGCCAGCTCAGGGGACCAACTATACTATGGCTACACCTTC CASSGDQLYYGYTF
TRBJ1-2 NA 16 TRBV6-1 NA TGTGCCAGCAGTGTTCGTGTGGGAGCTACTAACTATGGCTACACCTTC CASSVRVGATNYGYTF
TRBJ2-7 TRBD1 16 TRBV12-5 NA TGTGCTAGACTTCGGCTAAGGGGGCCTTCGGCCTACGAGCAGTACTTC CARLRLRGPSAYEQYF
TRBJ1-1 NA 16 TRBV5-4 NA TGTGCCAGCAGCTTGGGGTTAGGTGGGGTGAACACTGAAGCTTTCTTT CASSLGLGGVNTEAFF
TRBJ1-2 TRBD1 13 TRBV7-9 NA TGTGCCAGCACCGAGACAGGGCCCTATGGCTACACCTTC CASTETGPYGYTF
TRBJ2-1 NA 10 TRBV20-1 NA TGCAGTGCCCCCTCGAATGAGCAGTTCTTC CSAPSNEQFF
TRBJ2-2 TRBD1 14 TRBV15 NA TGTGCCACCAGCATTGGGACAGGGGCCGGGGAGCTGTTTTTT CATSIGTGAGELFF
TRBJ2-5 NA 15 TRBV30 NA TGTGCCTGGAGTGTAGAGAGACACCGAACGGAGACCCAGTACTTC CAWSVERHRTETQYF
TRBJ2-3 TRBD1 17 TRBV5-4 NA TGTGCCAGCAGCTTGGAGGGACAGGGTACGGGAGCAGATACGCAGTATTTT CASSLEGQGTGADTQYF
TRBJ2-7 NA 16 TRBV14 once TGTGCCAGCAGCCCCAAGGTGCGGCCCAACATCTACGAGCAGTACTTC CASSPKVRPNIYEQYF
TRBJ2-5 NA 12 TRBV5-1 NA TGCGCCAGCAGCTTTTCCGAAGAGACCCAGTACTTC CASSFSEETQYF
TRBJ2-5 NA 14 TRBV7-2 NA TGTGCCAGCAGCTTAGGGGCGGGCCAAGAGACCCAGTACTTC CASSLGAGQETQYF
TRBJ2-7 TRBD2 14 TRBV27 once TGTGCCAGCAGTTCCTGGGGGGGGAAAGACGAGCAGTACTTC CASSSWGGKDEQYF
TRBJ2-4 TRBD2 19 TRBV5-3 NA TGTGCCAGAAGCTTGGAGGCTAGCGGGAGTTCCCTAGCCAAAAACATTCAGTACTTC CARSLEASGSSLAKNIQYF
TRBJ2-7 NA 14 TRBV10-1 NA TGCGCCAGCAGTGAGCAAGGAAAACTCTACGAGCAGTACTTC CASSEQGKLYEQYF